The rows below give T cell receptor beta chains drawn from one sample of a study of Graves' ophthalmopathy and Graves' hyperthyroidism. MiXCR, run by TCRdb on the multiplex PCR reads, gives a single entry per CDR3 protein. The table has 650,000 to 900,000 distinct CDR3 sequences, roughly two fifths seen once. The sample taken for sequencing was peripheral blood. These receptor sequences come from an adult man with Graves' ophthalmopathy. Each CDR3 is given with its conserved first and last residue. The D gene is left open where the match is weak. Only some rows state a clone size, as once, few, many or a class for expanded clones.

>TRBJ2-5|NA|NA|TRBV2
CASTRLGETQYF
TGTGCCAGCACTCGTTTGGGGGAGACCCAGTACTTC
>TRBJ2-5|NA|NA|TRBV20-1
CSGVQETQYF
TGCAGTGGAGTCCAAGAGACCCAGTACTTC
>TRBJ1-5|many|TRBD1|TRBV24-1
CASRTQGQLDQPQHF
TGTGCCAGCAGGACGCAGGGACAGTTGGATCAGCCCCAGCATTTT
>TRBJ1-4|NA|TRBD1|TRBV25-1
CASSDPGQGQKLFF
TGTGCCAGCAGTGATCCGGGACAGGGGCAAAAACTGTTTTTT
>TRBJ2-5|NA|NA|TRBV7-2
CASSRGLVGRGQETQYF
TGTGCTAGCAGCCGGGGGCTAGTTGGACGAGGCCAAGAGACCCAGTACTTC
>TRBJ2-7|NA|NA|TRBV10-3
CASSYSFVYEQYF
TGTGCCAGCAGTTACTCCTTCGTCTACGAGCAGTACTTC
>TRBJ2-7|NA|TRBD1|TRBV7-9
CASSETGGNEQYF
TGTGCCAGCAGCGAAACAGGGGGCAACGAGCAGTACTTC
>TRBJ2-5|NA|NA|TRBV20-1
CSVETQAGETQYF
TGCAGCGTTGAGACTCAGGCCGGGGAGACCCAGTACTTC
>TRBJ1-2|NA|TRBD1|TRBV4-1
CASSQRQGANYGYTF
TGCGCCAGCAGCCAGCGACAGGGGGCGAACTATGGCTACACCTTC
>TRBJ1-6|many|NA|TRBV20-1
CSASLIGPNSPLHF
TGCAGTGCTAGCCTTATAGGGCCAAATTCACCCCTCCACTTT
>TRBJ2-6|NA|TRBD1|TRBV10-3
CAWDGTGSLPGANVLTF
TGTGCCTGGGACGGGACAGGGAGCTTGCCTGGGGCCAACGTCCTGACTTTC
>TRBJ2-5|NA|NA|TRBV5-1
CASSPGRGMAQETQYF
TGTGCCAGCAGCCCTGGACGGGGGATGGCGCAAGAGACCCAGTACTTC
>TRBJ2-1|NA|NA|TRBV11-2
CASSLDGSTYNEQFF
TGTGCCAGCAGCTTAGACGGGAGCACTTACAATGAGCAGTTCTTC
>TRBJ1-2|many|NA|TRBV25-1
CASSEGSTGSYTF
TGTGCCAGCAGTGAGGGATCCACAGGGAGCTACACCTTC
>TRBJ2-7|many|NA|TRBV29-1
CSVEKGNSYEQYF
TGCAGCGTTGAGAAGGGGAATTCCTACGAGCAGTACTTC
>TRBJ2-7|many|NA|TRBV2
CASSEGGALYEQYF
TGTGCCAGCAGTGAAGGGGGGGCTCTCTACGAGCAGTACTTC
>TRBJ2-7|NA|TRBD2|TRBV20-1
CSAPGTSGNSILGEQYF
TGCAGTGCTCCGGGGACTAGCGGGAACTCCATTCTCGGGGAGCAGTACTTC
>TRBJ1-3|many|NA|TRBV9
CASNTPQGGGSSGNTIYF
TGTGCCAGCAACACTCCCCAAGGAGGGGGTTCCTCTGGAAACACCATATATTTT
>TRBJ2-1|NA|NA|TRBV20-1
CSARVQGIEQFF
TGCAGTGCTAGAGTTCAGGGGATTGAGCAGTTCTTC
>TRBJ1-2|NA|NA|TRBV11-1
CASSSPSQGRNGYTF
TGTGCCAGCAGCTCTCCATCCCAGGGGCGGAATGGCTACACCTTC
>TRBJ1-1|NA|NA|TRBV10-3
CASSFLQGNTEAFF
TGTGCCAGCAGTTTCCTACAGGGGAACACTGAAGCTTTCTTT
>TRBJ1-2|few|NA|TRBV28
CASSSQEVFYTF
TGTGCCAGCAGTTCGCAGGAAGTATTCTACACCTTC
>TRBJ2-7|few|TRBD1|TRBV5-1
CASSLAPRGQGIYEQYF
TGCGCCAGCAGCTTGGCCCCTAGGGGACAGGGAATCTACGAGCAGTACTTC
>TRBJ1-2|few|NA|TRBV9
CASSVEGGAGHPYGYTF
TGTGCCAGCAGCGTAGAGGGTGGGGCCGGACACCCCTATGGCTACACCTTC
>TRBJ1-6|many|NA|TRBV7-9
CASSGGRRPLHF
TGTGCCAGCAGCGGGGGACGGCGGCCCCTCCACTTT
>TRBJ1-6|NA|TRBD1|TRBV19
CARGGAGTDYSPLHF
TGTGCTAGAGGAGGGGCCGGGACAGACTATTCACCCCTCCACTTT
>TRBJ2-7|few|TRBD1|TRBV7-2
CASSLTGRHEQYF
TGTGCCAGCAGCTTGACAGGGCGCCACGAGCAGTACTTC
>TRBJ1-1|many|TRBD1|TRBV10-2
CASSERGLGVTEAFF
TGCGCCAGCAGTGAGAGGGGGCTAGGGGTAACTGAAGCTTTCTTT
>TRBJ1-1|many|NA|TRBV7-9
CASSLYPGANTEAFF
TGTGCCAGCAGCTTATACCCTGGAGCGAACACTGAAGCTTTCTTT